This T cell receptor beta chain was captured in a study of identical twins. Study-level points and caveats: Out-of-frame TCR alpha sharing observed in monozygotic twins exceeded model estimates.

This clonotype appeared a few times. Its antigen is unidentified. In TCRdb, the 5' RACE reads were re-called with MiXCR into one record per CDR3 protein. Here the sample spans some 660,000 distinct CDR3 sequences, about 9.4% being singletons. The germline V gene has CDR1 SGHDN and CDR2 FVKESK. This CDR3 comprises 14 residues. V was shortened by 1 base and J by 3 bases, with 9 bases between the two germline ends. The sample also formed part of further work on yellow fever vaccine responses in identical twins.

The chain combines TRBV14 with TRBJ1-1; D remains ambiguous. Specimen: PBMCs. This receptor was identified in a young woman in good health. The DNA of the CDR3 is TGTGCCAGCAGCCAAGTCGGGAGAGACACTGAAGCTTTCTTT. Protein product: CASSQVGRDTEAFF.